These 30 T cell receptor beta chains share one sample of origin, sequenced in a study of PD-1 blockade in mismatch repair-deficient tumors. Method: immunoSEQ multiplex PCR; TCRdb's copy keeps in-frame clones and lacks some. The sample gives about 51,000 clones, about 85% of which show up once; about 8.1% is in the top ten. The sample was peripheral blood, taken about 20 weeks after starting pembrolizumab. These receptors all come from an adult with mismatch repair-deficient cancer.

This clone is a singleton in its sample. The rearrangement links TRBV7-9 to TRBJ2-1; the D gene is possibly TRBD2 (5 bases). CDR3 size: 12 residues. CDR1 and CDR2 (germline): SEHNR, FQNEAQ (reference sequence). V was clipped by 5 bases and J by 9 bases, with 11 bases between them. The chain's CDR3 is CASSQTSGEQFF. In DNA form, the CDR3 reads TGTGCCAGCAGCCAAACTAGTGGTGAGCAGTTCTTC.

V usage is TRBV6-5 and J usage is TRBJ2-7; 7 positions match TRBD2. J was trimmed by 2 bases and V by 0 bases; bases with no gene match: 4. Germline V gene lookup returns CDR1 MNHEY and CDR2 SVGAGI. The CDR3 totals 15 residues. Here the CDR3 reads CASSYSAGNPYEQYF. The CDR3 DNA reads TGTGCCAGCAGTTACTCAGCGGGAAATCCCTACGAGCAGTACTTC.

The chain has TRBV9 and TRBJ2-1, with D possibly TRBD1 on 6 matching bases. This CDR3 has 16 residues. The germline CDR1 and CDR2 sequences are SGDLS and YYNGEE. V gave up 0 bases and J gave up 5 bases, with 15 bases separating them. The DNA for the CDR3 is TGTGCCAGCAGCGTAGAAGGCAGGGGTTGGGACAATGAGCAGTTCTTC. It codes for CASSVEGRGWDNEQFF. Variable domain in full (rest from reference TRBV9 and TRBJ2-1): DSGVTQTPKHLITATGQRVTLRCSPRSGDLSVYWYQQSLDQGLQFLIQYYNGEERAKGNILERFSAQQFPDLHSELNLSSLELGDSALYFCASSVEGRGWDNEQFFGPGTRLTVL.

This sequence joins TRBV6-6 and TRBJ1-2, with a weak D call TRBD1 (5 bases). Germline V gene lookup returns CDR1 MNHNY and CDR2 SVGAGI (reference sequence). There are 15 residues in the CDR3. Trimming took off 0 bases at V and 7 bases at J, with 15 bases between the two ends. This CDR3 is CASSYSVGQRGGYTF. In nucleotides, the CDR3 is TGTGCCAGCAGTTACTCGGTCGGGCAAAGGGGTGGCTACACCTTC.

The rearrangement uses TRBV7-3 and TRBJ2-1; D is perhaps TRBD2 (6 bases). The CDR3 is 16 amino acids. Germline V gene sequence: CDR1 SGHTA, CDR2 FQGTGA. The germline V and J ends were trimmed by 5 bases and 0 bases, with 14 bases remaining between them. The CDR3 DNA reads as TGTGCCAGCAGCCCCTTAGCGGAAAGCTCCTACAATGAGCAGTTCTTC. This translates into CASSPLAESSYNEQFF.

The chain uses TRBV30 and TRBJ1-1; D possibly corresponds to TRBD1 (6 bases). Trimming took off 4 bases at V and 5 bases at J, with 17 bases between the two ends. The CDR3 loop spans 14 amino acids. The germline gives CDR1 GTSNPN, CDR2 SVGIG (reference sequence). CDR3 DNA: TGTGCCTGGACCCGAGGGGGGTTTGGGACTGAAGCTTTCTTT. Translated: CAWTRGGFGTEAFF.

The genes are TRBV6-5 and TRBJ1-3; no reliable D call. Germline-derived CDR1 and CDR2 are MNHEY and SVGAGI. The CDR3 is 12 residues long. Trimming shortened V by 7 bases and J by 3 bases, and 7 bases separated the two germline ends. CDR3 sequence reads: CASNSDGNTIYF. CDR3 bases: TGTGCCAGCAATAGTGATGGAAACACCATATATTTT.

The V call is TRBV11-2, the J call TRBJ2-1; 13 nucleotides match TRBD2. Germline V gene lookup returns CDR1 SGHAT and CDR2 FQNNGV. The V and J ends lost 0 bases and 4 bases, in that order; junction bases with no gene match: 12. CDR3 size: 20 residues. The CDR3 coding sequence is TGTGCCAGCAGCTTAGAGAGGGGGACTAGCGGGGTTTCAGCGTACAATGAGCAGTTCTTC. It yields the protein CASSLERGTSGVSAYNEQFF.

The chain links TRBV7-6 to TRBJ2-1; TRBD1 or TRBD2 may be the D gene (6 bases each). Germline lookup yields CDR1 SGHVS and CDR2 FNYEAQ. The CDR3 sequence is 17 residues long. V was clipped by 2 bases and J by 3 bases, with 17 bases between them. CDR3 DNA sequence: TGTGCCAGCAGCTTATACCAGGGCGGGACAAACTACAATGAGCAGTTCTTC. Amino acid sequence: CASSLYQGGTNYNEQFF.

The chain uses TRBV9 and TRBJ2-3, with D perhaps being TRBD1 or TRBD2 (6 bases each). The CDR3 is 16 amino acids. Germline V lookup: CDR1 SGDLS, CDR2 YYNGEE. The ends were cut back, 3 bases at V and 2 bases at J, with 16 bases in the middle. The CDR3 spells CASSERGAFLTDTQYF. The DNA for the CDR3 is TGTGCCAGCAGCGAGAGGGGGGCATTTCTCACAGATACGCAGTATTTT. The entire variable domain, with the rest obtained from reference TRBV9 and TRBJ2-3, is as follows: DSGVTQTPKHLITATGQRVTLRCSPRSGDLSVYWYQQSLDQGLQFLIQYYNGEERAKGNILERFSAQQFPDLHSELNLSSLELGDSALYFCASSERGAFLTDTQYFGPGTRLTVL.

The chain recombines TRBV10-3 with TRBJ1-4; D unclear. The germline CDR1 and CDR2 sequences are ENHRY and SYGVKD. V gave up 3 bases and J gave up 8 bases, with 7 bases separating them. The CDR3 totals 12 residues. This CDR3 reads CAISDDGEKLFF. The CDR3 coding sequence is TGTGCCATCAGTGATGACGGAGAAAAACTGTTTTTT.

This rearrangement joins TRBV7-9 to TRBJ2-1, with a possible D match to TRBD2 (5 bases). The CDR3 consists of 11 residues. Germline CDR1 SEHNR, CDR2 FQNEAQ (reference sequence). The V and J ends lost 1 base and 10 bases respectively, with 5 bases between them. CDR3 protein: CASSLGGEQFF. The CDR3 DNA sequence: TGTGCCAGCAGCTTAGGCGGGGAGCAGTTCTTC. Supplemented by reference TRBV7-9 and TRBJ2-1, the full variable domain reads DTGVSQNPRHKITKRGQNVTFRCDPISEHNRLYWYRQTLGQGPEFLTYFQNEAQLEKSRLLSDRFSAERPKGSFSTLEIQRTEQGDSAMYLCASSLGGEQFFGPGTRLTVL.

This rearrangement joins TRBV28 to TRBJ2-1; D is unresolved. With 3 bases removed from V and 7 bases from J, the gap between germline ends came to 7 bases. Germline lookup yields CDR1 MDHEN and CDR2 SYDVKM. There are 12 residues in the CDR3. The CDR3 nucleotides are TGTGCCAGCAGTTTGTACGGGAATGAGCAGTTCTTC. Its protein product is CASSLYGNEQFF. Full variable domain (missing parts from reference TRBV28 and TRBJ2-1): DVKVTQSSRYLVKRTGEKVFLECVQDMDHENMFWYRQDPGLGLRLIYFSYDVKMKEKGDIPEGYSVSREKKERFSLILESASTNQTSMYLCASSLYGNEQFFGPGTRLTVL.

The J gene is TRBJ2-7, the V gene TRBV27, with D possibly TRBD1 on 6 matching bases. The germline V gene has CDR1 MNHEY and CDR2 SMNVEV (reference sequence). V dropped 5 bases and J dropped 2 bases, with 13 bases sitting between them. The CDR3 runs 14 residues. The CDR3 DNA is TGTGCCAGCAGTCCGATAGGGGGAGCCTACGAGCAGTACTTC. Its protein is CASSPIGGAYEQYF.

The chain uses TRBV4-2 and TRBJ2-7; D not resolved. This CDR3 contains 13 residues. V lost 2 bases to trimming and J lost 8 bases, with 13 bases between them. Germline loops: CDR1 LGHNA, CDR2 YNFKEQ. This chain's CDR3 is CASSQPGRSQQYF. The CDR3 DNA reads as TGTGCCAGCAGCCAACCTGGACGGTCACAGCAGTACTTC.

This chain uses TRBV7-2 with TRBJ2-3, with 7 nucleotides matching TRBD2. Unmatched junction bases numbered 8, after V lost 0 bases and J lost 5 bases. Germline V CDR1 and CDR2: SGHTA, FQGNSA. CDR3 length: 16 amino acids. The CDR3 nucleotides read TGTGCCAGCAGCTTAGCACTGGCGGGAGATATAGATACGCAGTATTTT. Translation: CASSLALAGDIDTQYF.

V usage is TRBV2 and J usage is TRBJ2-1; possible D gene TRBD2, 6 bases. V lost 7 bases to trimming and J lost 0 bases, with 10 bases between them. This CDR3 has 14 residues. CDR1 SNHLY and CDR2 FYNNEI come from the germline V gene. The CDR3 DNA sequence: TGTGCCAGCAACCCCGGGGGCTCCTACAATGAGCAGTTCTTC. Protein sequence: CASNPGGSYNEQFF.

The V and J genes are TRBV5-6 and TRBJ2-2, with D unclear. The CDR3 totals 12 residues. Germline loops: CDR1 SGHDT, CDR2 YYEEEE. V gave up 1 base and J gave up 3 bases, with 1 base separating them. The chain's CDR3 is CASSLYTGELFF. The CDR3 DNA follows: TGTGCCAGCAGCTTGTACACCGGGGAGCTGTTTTTT.

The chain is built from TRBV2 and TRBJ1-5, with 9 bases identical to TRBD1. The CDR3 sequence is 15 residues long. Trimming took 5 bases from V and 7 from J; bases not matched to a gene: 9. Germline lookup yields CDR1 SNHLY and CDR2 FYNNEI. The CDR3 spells CASSRTGDPGQPQHF. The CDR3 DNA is TGTGCCAGCAGTCGGACAGGGGACCCGGGGCAGCCCCAGCATTTT.

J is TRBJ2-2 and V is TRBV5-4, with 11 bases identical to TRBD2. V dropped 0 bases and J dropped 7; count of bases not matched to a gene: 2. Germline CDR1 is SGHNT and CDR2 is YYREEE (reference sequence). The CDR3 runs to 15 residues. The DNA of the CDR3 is TGTGCCAGCAGCTTGGCTCTAGCGGGAGGCGGGGAGCTGTTTTTT. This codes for CASSLALAGGGELFF.

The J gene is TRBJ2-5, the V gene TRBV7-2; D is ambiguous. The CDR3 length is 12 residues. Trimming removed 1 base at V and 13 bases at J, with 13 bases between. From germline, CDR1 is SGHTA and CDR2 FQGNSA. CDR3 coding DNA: TGTGCCAGCAGCTTAGACGTGGCCTCCCCGTACTTC. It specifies CASSLDVASPYF. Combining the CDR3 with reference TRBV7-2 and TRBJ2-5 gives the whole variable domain GAGVSQSPSNKVTEKGKDVELRCDPISGHTALYWYRQSLGQGLEFLIYFQGNSAPDKSGLPSDRFSAERTGGSVSTLTIQRTQQEDSAVYLCASSLDVASPYFGPGTRLLVL.

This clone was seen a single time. CDR3 loop: CASRPPGRGDEKLFF. The CDR3 DNA follows: TGTGCCAGTAGGCCCCCGGGCAGGGGAGATGAAAAACTGTTTTTT. This sequence joins TRBV19 and TRBJ1-4, with a weak D call TRBD1 (6 bases). The V and J ends lost 6 bases and 6 bases respectively, with 17 bases between them. This CDR3 has 15 amino acids. The V gene's germline CDR1 is LNHDA and CDR2 SQIVND (reference sequence).

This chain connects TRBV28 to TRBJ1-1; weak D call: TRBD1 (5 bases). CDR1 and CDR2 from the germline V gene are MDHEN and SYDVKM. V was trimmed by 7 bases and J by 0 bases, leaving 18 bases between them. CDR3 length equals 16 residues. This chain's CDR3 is CASNRRTTLMNTEAFF. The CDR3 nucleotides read TGTGCCAGCAATAGGAGGACAACCCTCATGAACACTGAAGCTTTCTTT. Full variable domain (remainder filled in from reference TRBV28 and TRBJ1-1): DVKVTQSSRYLVKRTGEKVFLECVQDMDHENMFWYRQDPGLGLRLIYFSYDVKMKEKGDIPEGYSVSREKKERFSLILESASTNQTSMYLCASNRRTTLMNTEAFFGQGTRLTVV.

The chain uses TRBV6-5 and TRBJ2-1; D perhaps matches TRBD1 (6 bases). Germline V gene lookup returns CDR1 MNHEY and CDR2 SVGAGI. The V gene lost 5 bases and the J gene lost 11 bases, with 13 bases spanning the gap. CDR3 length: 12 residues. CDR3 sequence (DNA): TGTGCCAGCAGTCCTCAGGGGAGTCAGCAGTTCTTC. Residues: CASSPQGSQQFF.

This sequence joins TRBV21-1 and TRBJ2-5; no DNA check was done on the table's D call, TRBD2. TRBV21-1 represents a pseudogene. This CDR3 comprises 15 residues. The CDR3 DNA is TGTGCCAGCAGTTGTAGACAGCTCCGGGGGGAGACCCAGTACTTC. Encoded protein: CASSCRQLRGETQYF.

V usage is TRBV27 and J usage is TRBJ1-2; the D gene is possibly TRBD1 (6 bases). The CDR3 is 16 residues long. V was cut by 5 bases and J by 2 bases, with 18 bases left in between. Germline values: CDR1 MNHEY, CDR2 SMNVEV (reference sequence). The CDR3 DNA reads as TGTGCCAGCAGTCCCTCGGTAGGACAGATAAACTATGGCTACACCTTC. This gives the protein CASSPSVGQINYGYTF.

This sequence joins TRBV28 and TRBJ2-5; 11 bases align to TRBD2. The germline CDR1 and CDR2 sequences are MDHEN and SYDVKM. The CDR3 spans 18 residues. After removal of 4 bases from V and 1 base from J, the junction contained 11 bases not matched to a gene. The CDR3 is CASSSPAPSGRLQETQYF. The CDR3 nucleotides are TGTGCCAGCAGTTCGCCCGCCCCTAGCGGGAGGCTCCAAGAGACCCAGTACTTC.

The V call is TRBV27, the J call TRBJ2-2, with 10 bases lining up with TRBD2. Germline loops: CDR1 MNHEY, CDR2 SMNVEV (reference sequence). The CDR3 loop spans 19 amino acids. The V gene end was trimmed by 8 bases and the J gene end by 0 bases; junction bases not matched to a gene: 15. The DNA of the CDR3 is TGTGCCAGCTCCCCGGGTCTAGCGGGAGTCGCCGCGAACACCGGGGAGCTGTTTTTT. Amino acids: CASSPGLAGVAANTGELFF.

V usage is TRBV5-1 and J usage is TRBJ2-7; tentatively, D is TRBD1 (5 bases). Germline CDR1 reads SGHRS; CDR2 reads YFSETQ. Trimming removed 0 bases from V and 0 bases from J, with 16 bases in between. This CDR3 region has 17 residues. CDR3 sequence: CASSLGRIRESSYEQYF. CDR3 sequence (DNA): TGCGCCAGCAGCTTGGGCCGGATCAGGGAAAGCTCCTACGAGCAGTACTTC.

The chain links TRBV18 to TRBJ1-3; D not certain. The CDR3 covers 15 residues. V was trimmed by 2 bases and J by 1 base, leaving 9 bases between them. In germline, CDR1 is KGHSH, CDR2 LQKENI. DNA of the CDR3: TGTGCCAGCTCACCAACCCGCGGATCTGGAAACACCATATATTTT. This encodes CASSPTRGSGNTIYF.